This TCR beta chain came from a study of blood T cell repertoires in COVID-19. The junction had 1 base not matched to a gene; V was cut back by 3 bases and J by 1 base. This CDR3 contains 14 residues. Germline CDR1 reads SGHRS; CDR2 reads YFSETQ. Libraries were prepared by immunoSEQ multiplex PCR; TCRdb keeps only in-frame clonotypes and omits some of them. The sample records some 50,000 clones, 85% to 90% being singletons. The sample consisted of peripheral blood. The sequence was collected from a human donor in a cohort sampled during active COVID-19. V gene TRBV5-1 combines with J gene TRBJ1-1, with TRBD1 identical over 9 bases. This CDR3 is CASSWGQGNTEAFF. In DNA, the CDR3 is TGCGCCAGCAGCTGGGGACAGGGGAACACTGAAGCTTTCTTT.